A single sample is the source of the 30 T cell receptor beta chains below, sequenced in a study of cytomegalovirus exposure and HLA in healthy donors. The study ran its PCR with 60 Vbeta and 13 Jbeta primers. Using immunoSEQ multiplex PCR, the repertoire was profiled, and TCRdb retains in-frame clones only, with some absent. The repertoire holds about 200,000 clones, with 65% to 85% as singletons. The sequencing input was PBMCs. The source is a man aged 50 to 59 in good health and CMV-seronegative.

The V gene is TRBV30, the J gene TRBJ2-2; no firm D call. Germline V gene data show CDR1 as GTSNPN and CDR2 as SVGIG (reference sequence). The CDR3 contains 11 residues. Trimming removed 5 bases from V and 8 bases from J, with 9 bases in between. Here the CDR3 DNA reads TGTGCCTGGGCCCCGGTGGGGGAGCTGTTTTTT. Amino acids: CAWAPVGELFF. Combining the CDR3 with reference TRBV30 and TRBJ2-2 gives the whole variable domain SQTIHQWPATLVQPVGSPLSLECTVEGTSNPNLYWYRQAAGRGLQLLFYSVGIGQISSEVPQNLSASRPQDRQFILSSKKLLLSDSGFYLCAWAPVGELFFGEGSRLTVL.

This clone was recorded a few times. The chain employs TRBV28 and TRBJ2-1, with 13 positions matching TRBD2. From germline, CDR1 is MDHEN and CDR2 SYDVKM. The V gene end was trimmed by 6 bases and the J gene end by 4 bases; junction bases not matched to a gene: 6. The CDR3 runs 16 residues. CDR3 DNA: TGTGCCAGCAGGCTCTCGGGACTAGCGGGGTACAATGAGCAGTTCTTC. Translating gives CASRLSGLAGYNEQFF. Drawing the rest from reference TRBV28 and TRBJ2-1, the complete variable domain is DVKVTQSSRYLVKRTGEKVFLECVQDMDHENMFWYRQDPGLGLRLIYFSYDVKMKEKGDIPEGYSVSREKKERFSLILESASTNQTSMYLCASRLSGLAGYNEQFFGPGTRLTVL.

J is TRBJ1-5 and V is TRBV30; no clear D. The CDR3 consists of 14 residues. Germline V gives CDR1 GTSNPN, CDR2 SVGIG (reference sequence). Trimming shortened V by 0 bases and J by 3 bases, and 9 bases separated the two germline ends. CDR3 in amino acids: CAWSVPTSNQPQHF. The CDR3, as DNA: TGTGCCTGGAGTGTCCCGACATCCAATCAGCCCCAGCATTTT. Using reference TRBV30 and TRBJ1-5 for the parts outside the CDR3, the full variable domain is SQTIHQWPATLVQPVGSPLSLECTVEGTSNPNLYWYRQAAGRGLQLLFYSVGIGQISSEVPQNLSASRPQDRQFILSSKKLLLSDSGFYLCAWSVPTSNQPQHFGDGTRLSIL.

This chain connects TRBV28 to TRBJ2-7; 7 bases align to TRBD2. The ends lost 7 bases at V and 0 bases at J; junction bases unmatched: 0. Germline CDR1 is MDHEN and CDR2 is SYDVKM. This CDR3 is 12 amino acids long. The CDR3 coding sequence is TGTGCCAGCAAGCGGGACTCCTACGAGCAGTACTTC. This encodes CASKRDSYEQYF.

The rearrangement uses TRBV28 and TRBJ2-3; weak D call: TRBD1 (6 bases). The V gene lost 6 bases and the J gene lost 6 bases, with 13 bases spanning the gap. CDR3 length: 13 residues. Germline-derived CDR1 and CDR2 are MDHEN and SYDVKM. In DNA form, the CDR3 reads TGTGCCAGCAGCCGTGCTGACAGGGATACGCAGTATTTT. Translated: CASSRADRDTQYF.

The rearrangement joins TRBV7-8 to TRBJ1-2; a possible D gene is TRBD1 (5 bases). The ends were cut back, 2 bases at V and 7 bases at J, with 11 bases in the middle. There are 13 residues in the CDR3. Germline V CDR1 and CDR2: SGHVS, FQNEAQ. The CDR3 DNA reads as TGTGCCAGCAGCTTAACGGGGGTGGGTGGCTACACCTTC. Its translation: CASSLTGVGGYTF.

Of note for this clone: One junction end does not reproduce the germline sequence, and a read error may be involved. CDR3 nucleotides: TGTGCTAGCAGCTTAAGTCCGCTAGCAACGGGTACGCAGTATTTT. This sequence encodes CASSLSPLATGTQYF. The chain links TRBV7-7 to TRBJ2-3, with D perhaps matching TRBD2 (5 bases). The CDR3 totals 15 residues. The germline gives CDR1 SSHAT, CDR2 FNYEAQ (reference sequence).

This clone showed up just a few times. This chain joins TRBV12-5 and TRBJ2-1; 9 bases align to TRBD2. There are 22 residues in the CDR3. Germline trimming cut 0 bases from V and 0 bases from J; bases unmatched to any gene: 18. CDR1 is LGHNT and CDR2 is FRNRAP in the germline V gene. CDR3 bases: TGTGCTAGTGGTTTGGTAGGAGGGGGACTAGCCCTAGGAAGGACCTCCTACAATGAGCAGTTCTTC. Translated, it gives CASGLVGGGLALGRTSYNEQFF.

This clone is a singleton in its sample. The CDR3 nucleotides are TGTGCCAGTACCGTAACTAGCGGGGGGTACAATGAGCAGTTCTTC. It yields the protein CASTVTSGGYNEQFF. The genes are TRBV19 and TRBJ2-1; 12 nucleotides align to TRBD2. Germline trimming cut 7 bases from V and 4 bases from J; bases unmatched to any gene: 5. Germline CDR1 LNHDA, CDR2 SQIVND (reference sequence). CDR3 length: 15 residues.

V usage is TRBV7-2 and J usage is TRBJ2-2; TRBD2 matches 7 bases. The J segment lost 1 base and the V segment lost 4 bases, leaving 3 bases of the junction unmatched. Germline lookup yields CDR1 SGHTA and CDR2 FQGNSA. The CDR3 is made up of 15 amino acids. This chain's CDR3 is CASSSSGMNTGELFF. Written as DNA, the CDR3 is TGTGCCAGCAGCTCGAGCGGGATGAACACCGGGGAGCTGTTTTTT.

The chain combines TRBV5-8 with TRBJ1-1; possible D gene TRBD1, 5 bases. This CDR3 has 13 amino acids. The V end was cut by 0 bases, the J end by 11 bases, with 14 bases between. Germline V gene data show CDR1 as SGHTS and CDR2 as YDEGEE. The CDR3 coding sequence is TGTGCCAGCAGCTTGGAAGGGGCGCCAAGTGCTTTCTTT. This codes for CASSLEGAPSAFF.

There are a few counts of this clone. This chain joins TRBV7-6 and TRBJ2-2; D uncertain. The V end lost 6 bases, the J end lost 2 bases, and 10 bases lay between the germline ends. Germline V gene data show CDR1 as SGHVS and CDR2 as FNYEAQ. The CDR3 spans 14 residues. The CDR3 spells CASSFYFNTGELFF. The CDR3 DNA reads as TGTGCCAGCAGTTTCTATTTCAACACCGGGGAGCTGTTTTTT.

The chain employs TRBV7-3 and TRBJ2-5, with D tentatively TRBD1 (6 bases). The J call may be mistaken, given a closer DNA end match to TRBJ2-7. The CDR3 covers 13 residues. Germline-derived CDR1 and CDR2 are SGHTA and FQGTGA. The CDR3 protein is CASSSQTGYEQYF. CDR3 bases: TGTGCCAGCAGCTCCCAGACAGGCTACGAGCAGTACTTC.

This clone has just a few counts. This chain connects TRBV6-5 to TRBJ2-7, with 11 bases matching TRBD1. V was clipped by 6 bases and J by 3 bases; unmatched bases: 7. CDR1 and CDR2 (germline): MNHEY, SVGAGI. CDR3 length: 15 residues. CDR3 residues: CASRPSGTGGYEQYF. The CDR3 bases are TGTGCCAGCAGGCCCTCCGGGACAGGGGGCTACGAGCAGTACTTC.

The CDR3 DNA sequence: TGTGCCACCAGCAGAGTCCGCGCAGGGCTTGGAAACACCATATATTTT. The encoded protein is CATSRVRAGLGNTIYF. The V and J genes are TRBV15 and TRBJ1-3, with a possible D match to TRBD1 (5 bases). Germline-derived CDR1 and CDR2 are LNHNV and YYDKDF (reference sequence). With 1 base removed from V and 3 bases from J, the gap between germline ends came to 13 bases. The CDR3 is 16 residues long.

The V call is TRBV4-1, the J call TRBJ2-1; the match to TRBD2 covers 8 bases. Looked up from germline, CDR1 is MGHRA and CDR2 is YSYEKL. This CDR3 contains 18 residues. The trim removed 1 base at V and 7 bases at J, leaving 15 bases unmatched. The CDR3 sequence is CASSQVLRQREKGNEQFF. The CDR3 nucleotides are TGCGCCAGCAGCCAAGTTCTGCGGCAGCGGGAGAAGGGGAATGAGCAGTTCTTC.

V usage is TRBV28 and J usage is TRBJ1-5, with a tentative D call TRBD1 (5 bases). This CDR3 comprises 14 residues. Trimming removed 2 bases at V and 4 bases at J, with 9 bases between. Looked up from germline, CDR1 is MDHEN and CDR2 is SYDVKM. The CDR3 DNA is TGTGCCAGCAGTTTAGGTTCAGGGAATCAGCCCCAGCATTTT. Its translation is CASSLGSGNQPQHF.

This clone has a handful of counts. CDR3 nucleotide sequence: TGCGCCAGCAGCCAAGCTCCCACAGGGGGATCGAACGAGCAGTACTTC. Its protein is CASSQAPTGGSNEQYF. The V gene is TRBV4-1, the J gene TRBJ2-7, with 8 positions matching TRBD1. Germline values: CDR1 MGHRA, CDR2 YSYEKL. Losses at the gene ends were 1 base for V and 5 bases for J; bases not matched to a gene: 10. The CDR3 totals 16 residues.

The genes are TRBV7-9 and TRBJ2-7; D might be TRBD2 (5 bases). Deletions cut 1 base from V and 5 bases from J, with 9 bases between. The germline V gene has CDR1 SEHNR and CDR2 FQNEAQ (reference sequence). The CDR3 length is 13 residues. CDR3 sequence: CASSLESGNEQYF. In nucleotides, the CDR3 is TGTGCCAGCAGCTTAGAGTCGGGGAACGAGCAGTACTTC.

The chain employs TRBV7-9 and TRBJ1-5; D call uncertain. V was pared by 1 base and J by 7 bases, with 11 bases between. There are 14 residues in the CDR3. CDR1 SEHNR and CDR2 FQNEAQ come from the germline V gene (reference sequence). The CDR3 sequence is CASSLGGVGQPQHF. CDR3 nucleotide sequence: TGTGCCAGCAGCTTAGGCGGGGTTGGGCAGCCCCAGCATTTT.

The chain has TRBV27 and TRBJ2-1, with 10 bases lining up with TRBD1. Germline lookup yields CDR1 MNHEY and CDR2 SMNVEV (reference sequence). V trimming: 6 bases; J trimming: 7 bases; junction bases outside the gene matches: 18. The length of the CDR3 is 18 residues. The chain's CDR3 is CASSLTIYSGQGWNEQFF. The CDR3 DNA reads as TGTGCCAGCAGCCTCACCATTTACTCGGGACAGGGGTGGAATGAGCAGTTCTTC.

The gene calls are TRBV2 and TRBJ1-1; D unclear. With 1 base removed from V and 11 bases from J, the gap between germline ends came to 11 bases. Germline CDR1 reads SNHLY; CDR2 reads FYNNEI. The CDR3 covers 12 residues. The CDR3 sequence: CASSEDRGYAFF. The CDR3 DNA reads TGTGCCAGCAGTGAAGACAGAGGGTACGCTTTCTTT. Supplemented by reference TRBV2 and TRBJ1-1, the full variable domain reads EPEVTQTPSHQVTQMGQEVILRCVPISNHLYFYWYRQILGQKVEFLVSFYNNEISEKSEIFDDQFSVERPDGSNFTLKIRSTKLEDSAMYFCASSEDRGYAFFGQGTRLTVV.

The J gene is TRBJ2-6, the V gene TRBV7-9; D is unclear. Germline assignment: CDR1 SEHNR and CDR2 FQNEAQ (reference sequence). V shed 4 bases and J shed 4 bases, with 8 bases lying between them. The CDR3 consists of 14 residues. CDR3 in DNA: TGTGCCAGCAGCTCCCGGTTGGGGGCCAACGTCCTGACTTTC. It is translated as CASSSRLGANVLTF.

This rearrangement joins TRBV27 to TRBJ2-5; 9 bases line up with TRBD2. The CDR3 loop spans 15 amino acids. Per germline, CDR1 MNHEY and CDR2 SMNVEV (reference sequence). V trimming: 5 bases; J trimming: 7 bases; junction bases outside the gene matches: 11. In DNA, the CDR3 is TGTGCCAGCAGTCCGGGACTAGCACGCGATGGGACCCAGTACTTC. Protein product: CASSPGLARDGTQYF.

This clone was observed once. V usage is TRBV4-2 and J usage is TRBJ2-1; 12 bases agree with TRBD2. There are 14 residues in the CDR3. CDR1 is LGHNA and CDR2 is YNFKEQ in the germline V gene. J gave up 8 bases and V 3 bases, and 2 bases lay outside the gene matches. As DNA, the CDR3 is TGTGCCAGCAGCCAGCGGACTAGCGGGGATGAGCAGTTCTTC. Translation gives CASSQRTSGDEQFF.

A few counts support this clone. Being one base from a much bigger clone, this may be a read error. The rearrangement uses TRBV7-9 and TRBJ2-7, with 7 bases matching TRBD2. The CDR3 is 13 amino acids. Per the germline V gene, CDR1 is SEHNR and CDR2 is FQNEAQ (reference sequence). The V segment lost 3 bases and the J segment 3 bases; nucleotides outside the gene matches: 2. The CDR3 nucleotides are TGTGCCAGCAGCTTGGGGACTAACTACGAGCAGTACTTC. Protein: CASSLGTNYEQYF.

This clone was counted only a few times. This rearrangement joins TRBV18 to TRBJ1-1, with D unclear. This CDR3 comprises 11 residues. V lost 8 bases and J 8 bases, leaving 12 bases between the germline ends. The germline gives CDR1 KGHSH, CDR2 LQKENI. The CDR3 protein is CASRGRQEAFF. DNA for the CDR3: TGTGCCAGCAGAGGGCGGCAGGAAGCTTTCTTT.

This sequence joins TRBV18 and TRBJ1-1; no clear D. Germline V gene lookup returns CDR1 KGHSH and CDR2 LQKENI. CDR3 length: 13 amino acids. Trimming took 3 bases from V and 0 from J, leaving 5 bases between them. The CDR3 reads CASSPPLNTEAFF. The DNA for the CDR3 is TGTGCCAGCTCACCCCCCTTGAACACTGAAGCTTTCTTT.

This clone was seen just once. The chain combines TRBV5-1 with TRBJ2-3; 10 bases are a match to TRBD1. Germline V gene sequence: CDR1 SGHRS, CDR2 YFSETQ. The CDR3 runs 16 residues. The V segment lost 3 bases and the J segment 2 bases; nucleotides outside the gene matches: 6. The CDR3 DNA reads TGCGCCAGCAGCTACCGGGACAGGGGATACACAGATACGCAGTATTTT. Its translation: CASSYRDRGYTDTQYF. The full variable domain, in which reference TRBV5-1 and TRBJ2-3 provide the parts outside the CDR3, is KAGVTQTPRYLIKTRGQQVTLSCSPISGHRSVSWYQQTPGQGLQFLFEYFSETQRNKGNFPGRFSGRQFSNSRSEMNVSTLELGDSALYLCASSYRDRGYTDTQYFGPGTRLTVL.

This clone was found a few times. J is TRBJ1-1 and V is TRBV28; a possible D gene is TRBD1 (5 bases). The CDR3 runs to 12 residues. Germline CDR1 is MDHEN and CDR2 is SYDVKM. V shed 6 bases and J shed 6 bases, with 11 bases lying between them. The CDR3 is CASSPDSAEAFF. The CDR3 DNA reads TGTGCCAGCAGCCCTGACAGTGCTGAAGCTTTCTTT.